This T cell receptor beta chain was captured by sequencing in a study of glioma-infiltrating T cells after dendritic cell vaccination. This CDR3 contains 13 residues. V dropped 2 bases and J dropped 9 bases, with 17 bases sitting between them. CDR1 GTSNPN and CDR2 SVGIG come from the germline V gene (reference sequence). Method: immunoSEQ multiplex PCR; TCRdb's copy keeps in-frame clones and lacks some. The sample lists 55,000 to 70,000 clones, about 81% seen once, with 9.2% in the top ten. The origin of this receptor is a human donor with glioblastoma. The V gene is TRBV30, the J gene TRBJ2-7; TRBD1 is a possible D gene (6 bases). The sample here was blood, taken before dendritic cell vaccination. The CDR3 region has the DNA TGTGCCTGGAGTAAGGGACATAACAATTGGCAGTACTTC. Amino acids: CAWSKGHNNWQYF.